These T cell receptor beta chains were read from a single sample in a study of blood T cell repertoires in COVID-19. TCRdb's copy holds only in-frame clones and misses some; the assay was immunoSEQ multiplex PCR. The repertoire holds 70,000 to 90,000 clones, with less than 90% as singletons. Sequenced material: peripheral blood. These receptors originate from a human donor in a cohort sampled during active COVID-19. Both conserved end residues are part of each CDR3. D genes are given only for firm matches. Rows may omit the clone size; those that give it use once, few, many or a size class.

J gene | CDR3 length | V gene | D gene | clone size | CDR3 protein | CDR3 DNA
TRBJ1-5 | 16 | TRBV20-1 | TRBD1 | - | CSASLGTGGSGQPQHF | TGCAGTGCTAGTTTGGGGACAGGGGGTTCAGGTCAGCCCCAGCATTTT
TRBJ1-1 | 14 | TRBV9 | - | - | CASSVASMNTEAFF | TGTGCCAGCAGCGTAGCAAGCATGAACACTGAAGCTTTCTTT
TRBJ2-2 | 14 | TRBV3-1/TRBV3-2 | TRBD1 | - | CASSHWDSTGELFF | TGTGCCAGCAGCCACTGGGACAGCACCGGGGAGCTGTTTTTT
TRBJ1-1 | 14 | TRBV6-5 | - | - | CASSYRGWATEAFF | TGTGCCAGCAGTTATAGGGGGTGGGCCACTGAAGCTTTCTTT
TRBJ1-5 | 12 | TRBV2 | - | few | CASSESVQPQHF | TGTGCCAGCAGTGAGAGTGTCCAGCCCCAGCATTTT
TRBJ1-1 | 16 | TRBV18 | TRBD1 | - | CASSPAGQAVNSEAFF | TGTGCCAGCTCACCCGCCGGACAGGCTGTGAACAGTGAAGCTTTCTTT
TRBJ2-2 | 16 | TRBV27 | - | - | CASSLRGSGPLGELFF | TGTGCCAGCAGTTTACGAGGGTCAGGTCCGCTCGGGGAGCTGTTTTTT
TRBJ2-1 | 17 | TRBV7-3 | TRBD1 | - | CASSLLGQGAGNNEQFF | TGTGCCAGCAGCTTACTGGGACAGGGGGCGGGGAACAATGAGCAGTTCTTC
TRBJ1-1 | 15 | TRBV7-8 | TRBD1 | - | CASSPTGGENTEAFF | TGTGCCAGCAGTCCAACAGGGGGAGAGAACACTGAAGCTTTCTTT
TRBJ1-4 | 16 | TRBV6-1 | - | - | CASSALGLEANEKLFF | TGTGCCAGCAGTGCCCTTGGACTTGAGGCTAATGAAAAACTGTTTTTT
TRBJ2-5 | 14 | TRBV13 | TRBD1 | - | CASSFLDRVETQYF | TGTGCCAGCAGCTTCTTGGACAGGGTGGAGACCCAGTACTTC
TRBJ2-1 | 15 | TRBV7-3 | TRBD2 | once | CASSQGLAGVNEQFF | TGTGCCAGCAGCCAGGGACTAGCGGGGGTAAATGAGCAGTTCTTC
TRBJ2-2 | 17 | TRBV18 | TRBD2 | - | CASSTGLAGWNTGELFF | TGTGCCAGCTCGACGGGACTAGCGGGGTGGAACACCGGGGAGCTGTTTTTT
TRBJ2-3 | 16 | TRBV7-7 | TRBD2 | - | CASSPQPGLGVDTQYF | TGTGCTAGCAGCCCACAGCCGGGACTAGGAGTAGATACGCAGTATTTT
TRBJ2-7 | 15 | TRBV5-4 | TRBD2 | - | CASSLGLAGDYEQYF | TGTGCCAGCAGCTTGGGACTAGCGGGGGACTACGAGCAGTACTTC
TRBJ1-1 | 14 | TRBV29-1 | TRBD1 | - | CSVVDQGALTEAFF | TGCAGCGTTGTTGATCAGGGGGCTCTGACTGAAGCTTTCTTT
TRBJ2-7 | 14 | TRBV7-8 | TRBD2 | few | CASSRTSGNYEQYF | TGTGCCAGCAGCCGGACTAGCGGGAACTACGAGCAGTACTTC
TRBJ2-7 | 16 | TRBV7-9 | - | - | CASSLNWRDRPYEQYF | TGTGCCAGCAGCTTAAATTGGAGGGACAGACCCTACGAGCAGTACTTC
TRBJ2-7 | 15 | TRBV9 | TRBD1 | few | CASSPRTGGDDEQYF | TGTGCCAGCAGCCCCCGGACAGGGGGCGACGACGAGCAGTACTTC
TRBJ2-3 | 15 | TRBV10-3 | - | - | CAISGSREGTDTQYF | TGTGCCATCAGTGGTTCTCGTGAGGGCACAGATACGCAGTATTTT
TRBJ1-5 | 14 | TRBV6-1 | - | - | CASSELDSNQPQHF | TGTGCCAGCAGTGAATTAGATAGCAATCAGCCCCAGCATTTT
TRBJ2-7 | 15 | TRBV27 | TRBD2 | - | CASSLAASGAYEQYF | TGTGCCAGCAGTCTCGCAGCTAGCGGGGCCTACGAGCAGTACTTC
TRBJ2-3 | 15 | TRBV18 | TRBD1 | - | CASSPIGQDLDTQYF | TGTGCCAGCTCACCAATAGGACAGGACCTAGATACGCAGTATTTT
TRBJ2-3 | 15 | TRBV7-2 | TRBD2 | - | CASSLTSGSSDTQYF | TGTGCCAGCAGCTTAACTAGCGGGAGTTCAGATACGCAGTATTTT
TRBJ1-2 | 16 | TRBV5-1 | TRBD1 | - | CASSSTGQGTNYGYTF | TGCGCCAGCAGCTCCACCGGACAGGGGACTAACTATGGCTACACCTTC
TRBJ2-3 | 15 | TRBV5-1 | TRBD2 | - | CASSLQTSGTDTQYF | TGCGCCAGCAGCTTGCAGACTAGCGGCACAGATACGCAGTATTTT
TRBJ1-1 | 14 | TRBV9 | - | - | CASSVSGEGTEAFF | TGTGCCAGCAGCGTAAGCGGGGAGGGCACTGAAGCTTTCTTT
TRBJ1-3 | 15 | TRBV7-2 | - | - | CASSPGRYAGNTIYF | TGTGCCAGCAGCCCGGGGAGGTACGCTGGAAACACCATATATTTT
TRBJ1-1 | 15 | TRBV10-3 | - | - | CAISESRTENTEAFF | TGTGCCATCAGTGAGTCGAGGACAGAGAACACTGAAGCTTTCTTT
TRBJ1-2 | 15 | TRBV7-2 | TRBD1 | - | CASSIPTGGTDGYTF | TGTGCCAGCAGCATACCTACAGGGGGTACAGATGGCTACACCTTC
TRBJ2-4 | 13 | TRBV19 | TRBD1 | - | CASAGGDKNIQYF | TGTGCCAGCGCAGGGGGTGACAAAAACATTCAGTACTTC
TRBJ1-4 | 15 | TRBV15 | - | - | CATSGGSREGEKLFF | TGTGCCACCAGCGGGGGGAGCAGGGAGGGCGAAAAACTGTTTTTT
TRBJ2-7 | 13 | TRBV11-2 | - | - | CASSLVRGYEQYF | TGTGCCAGCAGCTTAGTAAGGGGGTACGAGCAGTACTTC